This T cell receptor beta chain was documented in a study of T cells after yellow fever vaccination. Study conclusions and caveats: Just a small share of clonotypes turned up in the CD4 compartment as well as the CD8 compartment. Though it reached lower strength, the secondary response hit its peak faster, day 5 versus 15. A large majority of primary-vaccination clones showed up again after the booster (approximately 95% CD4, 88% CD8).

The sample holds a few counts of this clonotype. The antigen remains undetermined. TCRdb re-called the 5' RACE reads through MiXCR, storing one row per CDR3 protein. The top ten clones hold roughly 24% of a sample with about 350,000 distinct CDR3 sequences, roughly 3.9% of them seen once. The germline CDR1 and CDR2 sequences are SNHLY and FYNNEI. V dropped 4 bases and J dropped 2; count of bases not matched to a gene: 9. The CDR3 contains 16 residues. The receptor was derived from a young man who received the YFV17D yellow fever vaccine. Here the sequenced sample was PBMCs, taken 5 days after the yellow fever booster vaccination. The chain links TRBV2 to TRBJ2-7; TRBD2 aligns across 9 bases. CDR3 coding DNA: TGTGCCAGCAGTGGTGGCAGGACTAGCGCCACCTACGAGCAGTACTTC. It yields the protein CASSGGRTSATYEQYF.